Only a few counts were recorded for the clone carrying this T cell receptor beta chain. As yet, its antigen is unknown. This entry comes from a study of T cell responses to AZD1222 COVID-19 vaccine. Study findings and constraints: White British people made up most donors, females outnumbered males, and clonal diversity was possibly underestimated.

The data were produced by immunoSEQ multiplex PCR, yet TCRdb's version contains in-frame clones alone and is incomplete. The table includes some 96,000 clones, about 90% detected once. The receptor was isolated from an adult in good health. This sample comprised peripheral blood, obtained on day 0 of MenACWY control vaccination.

As DNA, the CDR3 is TGTGCCAGCAACACGGGGGCAGTTGTGCAGTATTTT. Translation: CASNTGAVVQYF. V and J are TRBV5-8 and TRBJ2-3, with D tentatively TRBD1 or TRBD2 (6 bases each). CDR1 SGHTS and CDR2 YDEGEE come from the germline V gene. The length of the CDR3 is 12 residues. The V end was cut by 6 bases, the J end by 11 bases, with 16 bases between. Combining the CDR3 with reference TRBV5-8 and TRBJ2-3 gives the whole variable domain EAGVTQSPTHLIKTRGQQATLRCSPISGHTSVYWYQQALGLGLQFLLWYDEGEERNRGNFPPRFSGRQFPNYSSELNVNALELEDSALYLCASNTGAVVQYFGPGTRLTVL.